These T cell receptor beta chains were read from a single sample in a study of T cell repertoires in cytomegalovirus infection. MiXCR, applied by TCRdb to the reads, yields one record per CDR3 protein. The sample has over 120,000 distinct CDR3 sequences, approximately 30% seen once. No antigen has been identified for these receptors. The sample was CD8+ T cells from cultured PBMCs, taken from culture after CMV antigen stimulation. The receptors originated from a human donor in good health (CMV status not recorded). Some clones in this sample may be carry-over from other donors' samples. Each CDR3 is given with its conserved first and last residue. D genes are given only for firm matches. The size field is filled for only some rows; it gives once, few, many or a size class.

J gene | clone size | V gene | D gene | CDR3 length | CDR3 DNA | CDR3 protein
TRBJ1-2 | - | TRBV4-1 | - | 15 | TGCGCCAGCAGCCAAGATCTGAGGGTAAACTATGGCTACACCTTC | CASSQDLRVNYGYTF
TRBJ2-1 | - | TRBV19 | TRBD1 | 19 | TGTGCCAGTAGTATAGATGGGACAGGGGGCTTTCGACCGTACAATGAGCAGTTCTTC | CASSIDGTGGFRPYNEQFF
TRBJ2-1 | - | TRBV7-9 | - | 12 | TGTGCCAGCAGCTTACTGGATAATGAGCAGTTCTTC | CASSLLDNEQFF
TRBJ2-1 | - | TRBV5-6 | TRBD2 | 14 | TGTGCCAGCAGCTATCCCTCCGGGGGGGATGAGCAGTTCTTC | CASSYPSGGDEQFF
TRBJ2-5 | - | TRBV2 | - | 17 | TGTGCCAGCAGTGAAGCGGTTGAGCAGTACCCCCCAGGGACCCAGTACTTC | CASSEAVEQYPPGTQYF
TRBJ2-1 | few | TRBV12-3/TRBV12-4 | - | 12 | TGTGCCAGCAGTTTAAATTATGATGAGCAGTTCTTC | CASSLNYDEQFF
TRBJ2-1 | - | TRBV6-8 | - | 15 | TGTGCCAGCATTGACCCACCTAGCTCCTACAATGAGCAGTTCTTC | CASIDPPSSYNEQFF
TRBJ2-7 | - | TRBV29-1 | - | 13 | TGCAGCGTTGAGACCAGGGACTCCTACGAGCAGTACTTC | CSVETRDSYEQYF
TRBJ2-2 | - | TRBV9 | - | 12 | TGTGCCAGCAGCCCAAACAGCGGGGAGCTGTTTTTT | CASSPNSGELFF
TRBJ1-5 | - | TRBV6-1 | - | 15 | TGTGCCAGCAGTGAAGTGGCGGGGGGAAATCAGCCCCAGCATTTT | CASSEVAGGNQPQHF
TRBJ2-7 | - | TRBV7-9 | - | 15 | TGTGCCAGCAGCTTAGTACAAATCGGTGGCAATGAACAGTACTTC | CASSLVQIGGNEQYF
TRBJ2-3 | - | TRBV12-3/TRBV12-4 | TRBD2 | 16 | TGTGCCAGCAGTTTTCAAGCGGGGGGTGGTACAGATACGCAGTATTTT | CASSFQAGGGTDTQYF
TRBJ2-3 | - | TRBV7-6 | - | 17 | TGTGCCAGCAGCTTAGGGTCTGGGGGAGCTAGCACAGATACGCAGTATTTT | CASSLGSGGASTDTQYF
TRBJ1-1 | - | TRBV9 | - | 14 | TGTGCCAGCAGCCCAGGGATGGGGGGCACTGAAGCTTTCTTT | CASSPGMGGTEAFF
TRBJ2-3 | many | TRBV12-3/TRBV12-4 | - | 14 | TGTGCCAGCAGTCTTGGATTAGTAATAGATACGCAGTATTTT | CASSLGLVIDTQYF
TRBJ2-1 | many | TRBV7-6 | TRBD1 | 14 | TGTGCCAGCAGCTCGGGACAGGGTTCAAATGAGCAGTTCTTC | CASSSGQGSNEQFF
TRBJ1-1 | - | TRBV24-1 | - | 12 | TGTGCCACCACGGACGGGAACACTGAAGCTTTCTTT | CATTDGNTEAFF
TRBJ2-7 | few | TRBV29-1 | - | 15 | TGCAGCGTGGCCGAAGGGGAGCTTGGCCCCTACGAGCAGTACTTC | CSVAEGELGPYEQYF
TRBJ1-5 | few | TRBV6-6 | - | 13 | TGTGCCAGCAGTCCAGGGACGAATCAGCCCCAGCATTTT | CASSPGTNQPQHF
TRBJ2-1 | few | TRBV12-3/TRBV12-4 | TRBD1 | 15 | TGTGCCAGCAGACGGGACAGTAGCTCCTACAATGAGCAGTTCTTC | CASRRDSSSYNEQFF
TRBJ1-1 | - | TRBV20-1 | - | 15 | TGCAGTGCTAGAGATATCAGTAAAATTAACACTGAAGCTTTCTTT | CSARDISKINTEAFF
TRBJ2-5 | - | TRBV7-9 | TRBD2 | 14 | TGTGCCAGCAGCTCGGCGGGGGGACAAGAGACCCAGTACTTC | CASSSAGGQETQYF
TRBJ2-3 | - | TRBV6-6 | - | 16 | TGTGCCAGCAGTTACTCCTTGGGGGGGGCGAAAGATACGCAGTATTTT | CASSYSLGGAKDTQYF
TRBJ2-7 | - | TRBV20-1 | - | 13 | TGCAGTGCTAGCGAGACCCCCTCCTACGAGCAGTACTTC | CSASETPSYEQYF
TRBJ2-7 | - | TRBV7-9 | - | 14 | TGTGCCAGCAGCTTAGGGGTCACCTTCTACGAGCAGTACTTC | CASSLGVTFYEQYF
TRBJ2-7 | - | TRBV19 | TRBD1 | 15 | TGTGCCAGTAACGTTGAGGGACAGGGCGCTGACGAGCAGTACTTC | CASNVEGQGADEQYF
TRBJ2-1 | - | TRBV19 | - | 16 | TGTGCCAGTAGTACCGTCCCTAGCCCATCCTACAATGAGCAGTTCTTC | CASSTVPSPSYNEQFF
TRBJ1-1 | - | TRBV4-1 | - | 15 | TGCGCCAGCAGCCCCGGGCCGCTCGGTCCCTCTGAAGCTTTCTTT | CASSPGPLGPSEAFF
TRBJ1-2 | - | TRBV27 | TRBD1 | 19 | TGTGCCAGCAGTTTATCCCAATGGCCGGGGGACAGCTCTAACTATGGCTACACCTTC | CASSLSQWPGDSSNYGYTF
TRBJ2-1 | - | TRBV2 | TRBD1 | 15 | TGTGCCAGCAAGCCGGGACAGGGGTCGTACAATGAGCAGTTCTTC | CASKPGQGSYNEQFF
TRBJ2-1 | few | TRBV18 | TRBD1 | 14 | TGTGCCAGCTCTACGAGGGGGCCCCACAATGAGCAGTTCTTC | CASSTRGPHNEQFF
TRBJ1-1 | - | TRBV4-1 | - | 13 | TGCGCCAGCAGCCAAGAAATGGGCAATAAGAGTTTCTTT | CASSQEMGNKSFF
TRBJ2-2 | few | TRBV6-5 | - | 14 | TGTGCCAGCAGTTACAGGGGCGTGACCGGGGAGCTGTTTTTT | CASSYRGVTGELFF
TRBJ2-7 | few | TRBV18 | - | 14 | TGTGCCAGCTCACCTCCGTGGGACACTTACGAGCAGTACTTC | CASSPPWDTYEQYF
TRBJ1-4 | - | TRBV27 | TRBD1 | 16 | TGTGCCAGCAGTTTATCGGGACAGGGTTATAGAGAAAAACTGTTTTTT | CASSLSGQGYREKLFF
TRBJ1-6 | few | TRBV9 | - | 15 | TGTGCCAGCAGCGTAGACGGCGGTGGGGGATCACCCCTCCACTTT | CASSVDGGGGSPLHF
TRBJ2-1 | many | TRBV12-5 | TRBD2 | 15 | TGTGCTAGTGGTTTAGGGACTATAGATTACAATGAGCAGTTCTTC | CASGLGTIDYNEQFF
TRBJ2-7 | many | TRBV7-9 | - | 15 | TGTGCCAGCAGCTTAGAAGGGGGTTTTACCTACGAGCAGTACTTC | CASSLEGGFTYEQYF
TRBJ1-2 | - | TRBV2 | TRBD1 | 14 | TGTGCCAGCAGTGAAGGGACAGGGGGCTTTGGCTACACCTTC | CASSEGTGGFGYTF
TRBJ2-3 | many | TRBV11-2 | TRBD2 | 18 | TGTGCCAGCAGCTTAAACTCGGGTAGCGGGGGGTGGGCAGATACGCAGTATTTT | CASSLNSGSGGWADTQYF
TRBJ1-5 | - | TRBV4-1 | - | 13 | TGCGCCAGCAGCCACCAGGGTCATCAGCCCCAGCATTTT | CASSHQGHQPQHF
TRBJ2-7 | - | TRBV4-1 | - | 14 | TGCGCCAGCAGCCAAGGGACAGTCTCCTACGAGCAGTACTTC | CASSQGTVSYEQYF
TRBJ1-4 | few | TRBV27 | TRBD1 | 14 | TGTGCCAGCACCCCACAGGGGGCTGGTGAAAAACTGTTTTTT | CASTPQGAGEKLFF
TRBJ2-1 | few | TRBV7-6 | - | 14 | TGTGCCAGCAGCTTAGGAGGAGTGCACAATGAGCAGTTCTTC | CASSLGGVHNEQFF
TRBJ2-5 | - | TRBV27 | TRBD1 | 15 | TGTGCCAGCAGTTTCGGACAGGGGCAGGGGGAGACCCAGTACTTC | CASSFGQGQGETQYF
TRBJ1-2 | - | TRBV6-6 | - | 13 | TGTGCCAGCAGTTACAGGACAGAAAATGGCTACACCTTC | CASSYRTENGYTF
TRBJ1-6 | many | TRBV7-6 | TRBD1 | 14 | TGTGCCAGCAGCTTATTCAGGGGGGATTCACCCCTCCACTTT | CASSLFRGDSPLHF
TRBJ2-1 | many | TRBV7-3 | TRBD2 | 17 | TGTGCCAGCAGCCAAGGACTAGCGGGGTCCCGGGGGGGTGAGCAGTTCTTC | CASSQGLAGSRGGEQFF
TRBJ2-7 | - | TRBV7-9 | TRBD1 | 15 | TGTGCCAGCAGTCCCACCTTACAGGGGATGTACGAGCAGTACTTC | CASSPTLQGMYEQYF
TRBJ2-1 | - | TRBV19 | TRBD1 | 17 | TGTGCCAGTAGTACTGCCGGGGGACAGGGTTCCTACAATGAGCAGTTCTTC | CASSTAGGQGSYNEQFF
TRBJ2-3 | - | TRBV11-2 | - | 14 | TGTGCCAGCAGCTTCGTACCCTGGGGAGATACGCAGTATTTT | CASSFVPWGDTQYF
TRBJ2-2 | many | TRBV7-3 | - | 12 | TGTGCCAGCAGCTTGTCAACCGGGGAGCTGTTTTTT | CASSLSTGELFF